This TCR beta chain was identified in a study of lung T cells in sarcoidosis with Löfgren's syndrome. MiXCR was run by TCRdb on the reads, yielding one entry per CDR3 protein. The table includes 60,000 to 65,000 distinct CDR3 sequences, approximately 22% detected once. Study-level findings and limits: Shared TRAV12-1 and TRBV2 CDR3 motifs were reported across several patients. The most expanded V genes in Löfgren's patients were reportedly TRAV12-1 and TRBV2.

Concerning this clonotype itself: Its antigen is undetermined. It may be a read error: a sequence one base away is much more abundant.

The V gene's germline CDR1 is MDHEN and CDR2 SYDVKM. The V and J ends lost 6 bases and 0 bases, in that order; junction bases with no gene match: 6. The CDR3 length is 15 residues. Specimen: CD4+ T cells from PBMCs. The chain carries TRBV28 and TRBJ2-3, with 7 bases identical to TRBD2. This receptor was taken from a human donor with sarcoidosis (Löfgren's syndrome or another form), or a control subject (not recorded which). The CDR3, as DNA: TGTGCCAGCAGCGAGACTAGCACGAGCACAGATACGCAGTATTTT. As protein: CASSETSTSTDTQYF. Together with reference TRBV28 and TRBJ2-3, the CDR3 gives the full variable domain: DVKVTQSSRYLVKRTGEKVFLECVQDMDHENMFWYRQDPGLGLRLIYFSYDVKMKEKGDIPEGYSVSREKKERFSLILESASTNQTSMYLCASSETSTSTDTQYFGPGTRLTVL.